These 21 T cell receptor beta chains originate from one sample sequenced in a study of cytomegalovirus exposure and HLA in healthy donors. With 60 Vbeta and 13 Jbeta primers, the PCR was carried out. Measured with immunoSEQ multiplex PCR; TCRdb has only the in-frame clones, and not every one. The repertoire consists of 100,000 to 130,000 clones, with roughly 70% occurring once and the leading ten covering 12% to 15%. Source material: PBMCs. These receptors were obtained from a woman in her thirties or forties in good health and CMV-seropositive.

The CDR3 sequence is CASSLAVRTEAFF. In DNA form, the CDR3 reads TGTGCCAGCAGCCTGGCGGTTCGGACTGAAGCTTTCTTT. The chain joins TRBV7-6 to TRBJ1-1; D is ambiguous. The germline V and J ends were trimmed by 5 bases and 5 bases, with 12 bases remaining between them. The CDR3 is 13 residues long. Germline CDR1 reads SGHVS; CDR2 reads FNYEAQ.

The chain recombines TRBV6-5 with TRBJ1-3; 7 bases are a match to TRBD1. Trimming at V came to 0 bases and at J to 4 bases, leaving 0 bases not matched to a gene. Germline CDR1 and CDR2: MNHEY and SVGAGI. The CDR3 length is 14 residues. Written as DNA, the CDR3 is TGTGCCAGCAGTTACTCGGGACAGGGAAACACCATATATTTT. This translates into CASSYSGQGNTIYF.

CDR3 coding DNA: TGTGCCAGCAGCAGGACAGGGGTCGGGGAGCTGTTTTTT. Protein product: CASSRTGVGELFF. The chain recombines TRBV5-4 with TRBJ2-2, with 9 bases lining up with TRBD1. V gave up 4 bases and J gave up 7 bases; unmatched junction bases: 2. The CDR3 sequence is 13 residues long. The germline V gene encodes CDR1 SGHNT and CDR2 YYREEE (reference sequence).

The chain links TRBV5-1 to TRBJ1-3, with D unclear. The CDR3 runs to 15 residues. Trimming took 2 bases from V and 0 from J, leaving 9 bases between them. CDR1 and CDR2 (germline): SGHRS, YFSETQ. CDR3 in amino acids: CASSFEWASGNTIYF. For the CDR3, the DNA is TGCGCCAGCAGCTTCGAATGGGCCTCTGGAAACACCATATATTTT.

The chain has TRBV19 and TRBJ1-1, with D possibly TRBD1 on 6 matching bases. The CDR3 consists of 12 residues. V lost 9 bases and J lost 4, with 12 bases in between. The germline V gene has CDR1 LNHDA and CDR2 SQIVND (reference sequence). The CDR3 bases are TGTGCCAGCCGAAACAGGGCCACTGAAGCTTTCTTT. It translates to CASRNRATEAFF.

V is TRBV30 and J is TRBJ1-2, with D perhaps TRBD1 (6 bases). Germline V gene data show CDR1 as GTSNPN and CDR2 as SVGIG (reference sequence). This CDR3 contains 15 residues. V dropped 0 bases and J dropped 4 bases, with 15 bases sitting between them. For the CDR3, the DNA is TGTGCCTGGAGTGTTAGTCTGGACAGTTCCTATGGCTACACCTTC. Translated, it gives CAWSVSLDSSYGYTF.

V is TRBV30 and J is TRBJ2-2; TRBD2 matches 10 bases. Per the germline V gene, CDR1 is GTSNPN and CDR2 is SVGIG (reference sequence). The CDR3 extends over 15 amino acids. Germline trimming cut 3 bases from V and 4 bases from J; bases unmatched to any gene: 5. CDR3 in amino acids: CAWSASGGLTGELFF. For the CDR3, the DNA is TGTGCCTGGAGCGCTAGCGGGGGCCTCACCGGGGAGCTGTTTTTT.

V and J are TRBV6-5 and TRBJ1-6; D unclear. Trimming shortened V by 0 bases and J by 9 bases, and 3 bases separated the two germline ends. The CDR3 runs to 12 residues. Germline V CDR1 and CDR2: MNHEY, SVGAGI. CDR3 protein: CASSYSRSPLHF. The CDR3 nucleotides are TGTGCCAGCAGTTACTCGCGTTCACCCCTCCACTTT.

V gene TRBV27 combines with J gene TRBJ1-6; D remains unclear. The CDR3 totals 14 residues. Germline V CDR1 and CDR2: MNHEY, SMNVEV (reference sequence). V lost 3 bases, J lost 14 bases, and 17 bases lay in between. CDR3 DNA sequence: TGTGCCAGCAGTTTTCGGGCCACCGGCGGGTCCCTCCACTTT. Its protein product is CASSFRATGGSLHF.

The J gene is TRBJ2-3, the V gene TRBV6-6, with TRBD2 matching 11 bases. V dropped 0 bases and J dropped 6; count of bases not matched to a gene: 5. Germline loops: CDR1 MNHNY, CDR2 SVGAGI (reference sequence). The CDR3 is 16 amino acids. CDR3 nucleotide sequence: TGTGCCAGCAGTTACTCGGTTCCTAGCGGGGGGGATACGCAGTATTTT. Translation gives CASSYSVPSGGDTQYF.

The chain carries TRBV10-3 and TRBJ2-7, with 8 bases lining up with TRBD1. The CDR3 is made up of 14 amino acids. Germline V lookup: CDR1 ENHRY, CDR2 SYGVKD. V lost 8 bases and J lost 2; bases outside the gene matches: 8. The CDR3 DNA follows: TGTGCCATCCAGGACAGGGAAGGGGCCTACGAGCAGTACTTC. Protein product: CAIQDREGAYEQYF.

J is TRBJ2-3 and V is TRBV27; 12 bases agree with TRBD2. This CDR3 comprises 15 residues. The ends lost 0 bases at V and 7 bases at J; junction bases unmatched: 2. Looked up from germline, CDR1 is MNHEY and CDR2 is SMNVEV (reference sequence). The DNA of the CDR3 is TGTGCCAGCAGTTTATCAACTAGCGGGGGGTATACGCAGTATTTT. Protein sequence: CASSLSTSGGYTQYF.

The V and J genes are TRBV5-6 and TRBJ1-3; 9 positions agree with TRBD1. V trimming: 3 bases; J trimming: 8 bases; junction bases outside the gene matches: 12. The CDR3 contains 16 residues. Germline V gives CDR1 SGHDT, CDR2 YYEEEE. CDR3 in DNA: TGTGCCAGCAGCTCAACAGGGGGCTTTGGTTTGGACACCATATATTTT. Protein: CASSSTGGFGLDTIYF.

This clone turned up a few times. J is TRBJ1-2 and V is TRBV5-1; 11 nucleotides align to TRBD1. Germline CDR1 and CDR2: SGHRS and YFSETQ. Germline trimming cut 2 bases from V and 8 bases from J; bases unmatched to any gene: 8. CDR3 length equals 15 residues. The CDR3 protein is CASSFGGTGGEGYTF. The CDR3 DNA follows: TGCGCCAGCAGCTTCGGGGGGACAGGGGGAGAGGGCTACACCTTC.

The sample holds a few counts of this clone. The chain recombines TRBV7-2 with TRBJ1-2; 9 bases match TRBD1. Germline V gene sequence: CDR1 SGHTA, CDR2 FQGNSA. V was clipped by 6 bases and J by 6 bases; unmatched bases: 5. CDR3 length equals 13 residues. CDR3 coding DNA: TGTGCCAGCAGTACCGGACAGGGGAATGGCTACACCTTC. Translating it yields CASSTGQGNGYTF.

In this sample, this clone turned up a few times. The chain combines TRBV14 with TRBJ1-1; a weak D match, TRBD1 (6 bases). CDR3 length: 15 amino acids. Germline CDR1 reads SGHDN; CDR2 reads FVKESK. The V gene lost 0 bases and the J gene lost 6 bases, with 14 bases spanning the gap. The CDR3 DNA reads as TGTGCCAGCAGCCAAGATCAGGGGAGATTCTCTGAAGCTTTCTTT. It codes for CASSQDQGRFSEAFF.

This chain uses TRBV5-4 with TRBJ1-3, with D uncertain. The length of the CDR3 is 13 residues. The germline CDR1 and CDR2 sequences are SGHNT and YYREEE (reference sequence). V lost 1 base to trimming and J lost 6 bases, with 8 bases between them. CDR3 protein: CASSLNGENTIYF. The CDR3 coding sequence is TGTGCCAGCAGCTTGAACGGGGAAAACACCATATATTTT.

J is TRBJ1-5 and V is TRBV5-6; perhaps TRBD1 as D (6 bases). The CDR3 consists of 16 residues. Germline-derived CDR1 and CDR2 are SGHDT and YYEEEE. V lost 4 bases to trimming and J lost 2 bases, with 16 bases between them. The CDR3 protein is CASSVQGPLGNQPQHF. The CDR3 nucleotides read TGTGCCAGCAGCGTACAGGGACCTTTAGGCAATCAGCCCCAGCATTTT.

The chain carries TRBV7-8 and TRBJ1-4; 7 bases fit TRBD1. Germline V gene lookup returns CDR1 SGHVS and CDR2 FQNEAQ. V dropped 5 bases and J dropped 0; count of bases not matched to a gene: 6. The CDR3 extends over 16 amino acids. CDR3 nucleotides: TGTGCCAGCAGCGTGACAGGGTATGCAACTAATGAAAAACTGTTTTTT. Translated: CASSVTGYATNEKLFF.

The chain employs TRBV6-6 and TRBJ1-5, with D maybe TRBD1 (6 bases). Between the trimmed V and J ends, which lost 2 bases and 5 bases, there was a span of 10 bases. From germline, CDR1 is MNHNY and CDR2 SVGAGI (reference sequence). This CDR3 has 14 amino acids. CDR3 coding DNA: TGTGCCAGCAGTTACGGAGGGGGGGATCAGCCCCAGCATTTT. Protein product: CASSYGGGDQPQHF.

The V gene is TRBV15, the J gene TRBJ1-4; a weak D match, TRBD1 (5 bases). From germline, CDR1 is LNHNV and CDR2 YYDKDF (reference sequence). The CDR3 sequence is 15 residues long. V was shortened by 1 base and J by 3 bases, with 9 bases between the two germline ends. The CDR3 bases are TGTGCCACCAGCAGAGGGGGGGGATCTAATGAAAAACTGTTTTTT. It specifies CATSRGGGSNEKLFF.